This T cell receptor (beta chain) was profiled in a study of Ad26.COV2.S vaccination and SARS-CoV-2 variants. For this clone: Its target is unknown.

Method: immunoSEQ multiplex PCR; TCRdb's copy keeps in-frame clones and lacks some. Here the sample spans about 350,000 clones, 90% to 95% being singletons. Trimming took 0 bases from V and 3 from J; bases not matched to a gene: 5. Germline V gives CDR1 LNHNV, CDR2 YYDKDF (reference sequence). The CDR3 runs 16 residues. General study findings and limits: Non-spike TCR breadth showed similarity between vaccine and placebo recipients. Substantial breadth was reportedly displayed by spike-specific CD8+ and CD4+ T cell responses after vaccination. Compared with placebo recipients, vaccine recipients had higher spike-specific TCR breadth.

This sample comprised peripheral blood, obtained after recovery from COVID-19. This chain uses TRBV15 with TRBJ1-5; 7 bases are shared with TRBD1. This receptor was identified in a human donor who had recovered from COVID-19. CDR3 nucleotide sequence: TGTGCCACCAGCAGAGAAGGGACAGCAAACAATCAGCCCCAGCATTTT. This sequence encodes CATSREGTANNQPQHF.